Presented here are 18 T cell receptor beta chains from one specimen sequenced in a study of blood T cell repertoires in COVID-19. The method was immunoSEQ multiplex PCR; TCRdb's version includes in-frame clones alone and lacks a portion of them. Altogether fewer than 250,000 clones are present, 85% to 90% being singletons, with the ten largest covering about 2.2%. The sequencing input was peripheral blood. These receptors originate from a woman aged 45-65 years with acute or convalescent COVID-19.

The rearrangement joins TRBV29-1 to TRBJ1-4; the match to TRBD1 covers 7 bases. Losses at the gene ends were 7 bases for V and 5 bases for J; bases not matched to a gene: 7. Per germline, CDR1 SQVTM and CDR2 ANQGSEA. The CDR3 sequence is 13 residues long. CDR3 protein: CSAATGNNEKLFF. The CDR3 bases are TGCAGCGCCGCGACAGGGAACAATGAAAAACTGTTTTTT.

The chain uses TRBV9 and TRBJ2-3; 11 bases are a match to TRBD2. The trim removed 1 base at V and 2 bases at J, leaving 6 bases unmatched. Germline assignment: CDR1 SGDLS and CDR2 YYNGEE. This CDR3 is 17 amino acids long. The CDR3 DNA reads TGTGCCAGCAGCGTACCACGACTAGCGGGGAACACAGATACGCAGTATTTT. Translation gives CASSVPRLAGNTDTQYF.

The chain combines TRBV19 with TRBJ2-7; possible D gene TRBD1, 5 bases. The V gene lost 5 bases and the J gene lost 3 bases, with 11 bases spanning the gap. Germline CDR1 is LNHDA and CDR2 is SQIVND (reference sequence). This CDR3 is 13 amino acids long. This CDR3 is CASSLGRDYEQYF. CDR3 nucleotide sequence: TGTGCCAGTAGTTTAGGCAGGGACTACGAGCAGTACTTC.

This clone showed up just once. The chain employs TRBV11-2 and TRBJ2-1; no clear D gene. Trimming took off 1 base at V and 4 bases at J, with 8 bases between the two ends. This CDR3 is built from 14 residues. Germline V lookup: CDR1 SGHAT, CDR2 FQNNGV. The CDR3 DNA reads TGTGCCAGCAGCTTAGGTCCGAGATACAATGAGCAGTTCTTC. This codes for CASSLGPRYNEQFF. Variable domain in full (rest from reference TRBV11-2 and TRBJ2-1): EAGVAQSPRYKIIEKRQSVAFWCNPISGHATLYWYQQILGQGPKLLIQFQNNGVVDDSQLPKDRFSAERLKGVDSTLKIQPAKLEDSAVYLCASSLGPRYNEQFFGPGTRLTVL.

V gene TRBV13 combines with J gene TRBJ2-1; 9 positions agree with TRBD2. CDR1 and CDR2 from the germline V gene are PRHDT and FYEKMQ (reference sequence). This CDR3 spans 17 amino acids. V lost 1 base, J lost 8 bases, and 12 bases stayed unmatched. The CDR3 sequence: CASSLVGGGAMKDEQFF. In nucleotides, the CDR3 is TGTGCCAGCAGCTTAGTGGGCGGGGGGGCCATGAAGGATGAGCAGTTCTTC.

The gene calls are TRBV7-9 and TRBJ1-6, with D maybe TRBD1 (6 bases). The germline V and J ends were trimmed by 5 bases and 11 bases, with 19 bases remaining between them. From germline, CDR1 is SEHNR and CDR2 FQNEAQ (reference sequence). This CDR3 is 15 amino acids long. This CDR3 is CASSPPRGGGPPLHF. DNA of the CDR3: TGTGCCAGCAGCCCCCCTCGGGGGGGCGGTCCACCCCTCCACTTT.

The chain joins TRBV2 to TRBJ2-2; D is possibly TRBD1 (5 bases). V gave up 3 bases and J gave up 2 bases, with 7 bases separating them. CDR1 is SNHLY and CDR2 is FYNNEI in the germline V gene. The CDR3 runs to 14 residues. The CDR3 here is CASSDRTNTGELFF. CDR3 sequence (DNA): TGTGCCAGCAGTGATAGGACAAACACCGGGGAGCTGTTTTTT.

This clone was counted a single time. The chain is built from TRBV6-5 and TRBJ2-1; 9 bases match TRBD2. Germline CDR1 is MNHEY and CDR2 is SVGAGI. V shed 0 bases and J 9 bases; nucleotides not matched to a gene: 9. The length of the CDR3 is 16 residues. The CDR3 loop is CASSYSKVAGVGEQFF. As DNA, the CDR3 is TGTGCCAGCAGTTACTCGAAGGTAGCGGGAGTAGGTGAGCAGTTCTTC.

V usage is TRBV19 and J usage is TRBJ1-5; maybe TRBD1 (6 bases). Trimming cost V 6 bases and J 2 bases, with 26 bases left between them. The CDR3 contains 19 residues. The germline V gene encodes CDR1 LNHDA and CDR2 SQIVND (reference sequence). The CDR3 here is CASSEYRDTISLRNQPQHF. The CDR3, as DNA: TGTGCCAGTAGCGAATACCGGGACACGATATCGCTTCGCAATCAGCCCCAGCATTTT. The full variable domain, completed using reference TRBV19 and TRBJ1-5, is DGGITQSPKYLFRKEGQNVTLSCEQNLNHDAMYWYRQDPGQGLRLIYYSQIVNDFQKGDIAEGYSVSREKKESFPLTVTSAQKNPTAFYLCASSEYRDTISLRNQPQHFGDGTRLSIL.

This clone appeared once. The chain carries TRBV2 and TRBJ2-3; 8 bases fit TRBD1. Germline lookup yields CDR1 SNHLY and CDR2 FYNNEI. CDR3 length: 16 residues. J was trimmed by 1 base and V by 4 bases; bases with no gene match: 7. CDR3 nucleotide sequence: TGTGCCAGCAGTGTACACTCAGGGGGCGGCACAGATACGCAGTATTTT. Translation gives CASSVHSGGGTDTQYF. Supplemented by reference TRBV2 and TRBJ2-3, the full variable domain reads EPEVTQTPSHQVTQMGQEVILRCVPISNHLYFYWYRQILGQKVEFLVSFYNNEISEKSEIFDDQFSVERPDGSNFTLKIRSTKLEDSAMYFCASSVHSGGGTDTQYFGPGTRLTVL.

Only a few counts were recorded for this clone. The chain employs TRBV30 and TRBJ1-1; possible D gene TRBD1, 5 bases. V was clipped by 4 bases and J by 1 base, with 13 bases between them. Germline V CDR1 and CDR2: GTSNPN, SVGIG (reference sequence). The CDR3 sequence is 14 residues long. CDR3 in DNA: TGTGCCTGGATGGCAGGGCCCTGGAACACTGAAGCTTTCTTT. Its translation: CAWMAGPWNTEAFF.

The sample holds a few counts of this clone. This rearrangement joins TRBV4-3 to TRBJ2-7; tentatively, D is TRBD1 (6 bases). Germline CDR1 reads LGHNA; CDR2 reads YSLEER. The V end was cut by 2 bases, the J end by 1 base, with 9 bases between. The CDR3 is made up of 14 amino acids. CDR3 bases: TGCGCCAGCAGCCAACCCGGACAGTCCTACGAGCAGTACTTC. It encodes CASSQPGQSYEQYF.

The chain combines TRBV10-3 with TRBJ1-5, with D hard to call. Germline lookup yields CDR1 ENHRY and CDR2 SYGVKD. V lost 11 bases and J lost 9, with 8 bases in between. The CDR3 loop spans 9 amino acids. Here the CDR3 DNA reads TGTGCCTTCCTAGGGCCCCAGCATTTT. Protein product: CAFLGPQHF.

The chain uses TRBV27 and TRBJ1-5, with 7 nucleotides matching TRBD1. Per the germline V gene, CDR1 is MNHEY and CDR2 is SMNVEV (reference sequence). There are 13 residues in the CDR3. V shed 6 bases, J shed 5 bases, and the junction held 4 bases outside the gene matches. The CDR3 DNA follows: TGTGCCAGCAGCACCGACAGGGATCAGCCCCAGCATTTT. This sequence encodes CASSTDRDQPQHF.

This rearrangement joins TRBV11-3 to TRBJ2-3, with TRBD2 as a possible D gene (6 bases). The ends were cut back, 3 bases at V and 1 base at J, with 11 bases in the middle. CDR3 size: 15 residues. Germline values: CDR1 SGHNT, CDR2 YENEEA. In DNA, the CDR3 is TGTGCCAGCAGCTTTGGCGGGGTCGGCACAGATACGCAGTATTTT. Its protein product is CASSFGGVGTDTQYF.

The chain couples TRBV7-2 to TRBJ2-7, with TRBD2 identical over 9 bases. The CDR3 has 14 residues. Germline V CDR1 and CDR2: SGHTA, FQGNSA. V was clipped by 6 bases and J by 1 base; unmatched bases: 4. CDR3 region: CASSIAGASYEQYF. The CDR3 bases are TGTGCCAGCAGTATAGCGGGGGCTTCCTACGAGCAGTACTTC.

This clone was counted a few times. This chain uses TRBV5-1 with TRBJ1-6; the D is unclear. This CDR3 region has 17 residues. Trimming took off 2 bases at V and 9 bases at J, with 21 bases between the two ends. CDR1 and CDR2 from the germline V gene are SGHRS and YFSETQ. The CDR3 sequence: CASSFKGPLEGGSPLHF. The CDR3 DNA is TGCGCCAGCAGCTTCAAGGGTCCGCTTGAGGGAGGTTCACCCCTCCACTTT.

The chain uses TRBV7-8 and TRBJ2-1, with 7 bases aligning to TRBD2. Looked up from germline, CDR1 is SGHVS and CDR2 is FQNEAQ. CDR3 length: 16 residues. The trim removed 1 base at V and 5 bases at J, leaving 8 bases unmatched. CDR3 protein: CASSLERTRVNNEQFF. CDR3 nucleotide sequence: TGTGCCAGCAGCTTAGAGAGGACTAGGGTAAACAATGAGCAGTTCTTC.